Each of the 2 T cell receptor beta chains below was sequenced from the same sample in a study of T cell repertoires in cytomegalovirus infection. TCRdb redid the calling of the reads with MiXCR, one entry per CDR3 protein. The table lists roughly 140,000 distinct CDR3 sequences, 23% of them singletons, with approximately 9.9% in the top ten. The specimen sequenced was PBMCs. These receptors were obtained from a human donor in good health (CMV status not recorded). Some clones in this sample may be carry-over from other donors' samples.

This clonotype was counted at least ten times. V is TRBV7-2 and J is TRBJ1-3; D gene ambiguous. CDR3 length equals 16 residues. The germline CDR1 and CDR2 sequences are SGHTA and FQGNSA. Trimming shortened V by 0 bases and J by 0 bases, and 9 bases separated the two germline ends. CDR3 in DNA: TGTGCCAGCAGCTTAGCCGCAGTGGCCTCTGGAAACACCATATATTTT. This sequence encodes CASSLAAVASGNTIYF.

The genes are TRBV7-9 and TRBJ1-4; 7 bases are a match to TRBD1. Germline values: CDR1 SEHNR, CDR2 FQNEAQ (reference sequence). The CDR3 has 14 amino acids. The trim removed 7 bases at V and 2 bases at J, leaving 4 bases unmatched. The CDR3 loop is CASILTGTNEKLFF. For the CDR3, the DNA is TGTGCCAGCATCCTGACAGGGACTAATGAAAAACTGTTTTTT.